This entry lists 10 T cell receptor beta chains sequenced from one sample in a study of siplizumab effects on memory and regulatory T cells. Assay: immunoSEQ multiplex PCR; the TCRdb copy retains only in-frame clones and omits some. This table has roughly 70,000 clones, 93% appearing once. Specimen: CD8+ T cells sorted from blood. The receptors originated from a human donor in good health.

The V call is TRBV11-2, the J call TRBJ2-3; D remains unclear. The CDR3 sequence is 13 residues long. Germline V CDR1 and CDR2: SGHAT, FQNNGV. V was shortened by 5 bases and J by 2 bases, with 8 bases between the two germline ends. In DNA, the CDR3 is TGTGCCAGCAGCCCTGGCCACACAGATACGCAGTATTTT. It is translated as CASSPGHTDTQYF.

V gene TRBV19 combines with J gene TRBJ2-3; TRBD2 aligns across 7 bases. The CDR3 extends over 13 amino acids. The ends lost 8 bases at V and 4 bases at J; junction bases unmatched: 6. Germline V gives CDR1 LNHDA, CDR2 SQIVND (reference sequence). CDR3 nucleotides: TGTGCCAGTCGAGAGGGAGGGGCAGATACGCAGTATTTT. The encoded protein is CASREGGADTQYF.

The CDR3 sequence is CASSSGQGATYGYTF. CDR3 DNA: TGTGCCAGCAGTTCCGGACAGGGGGCCACCTATGGCTACACCTTC. The chain employs TRBV6-6 and TRBJ1-2; 11 bases line up with TRBD1. Trimming removed 4 bases from V and 4 bases from J; junction bases left unmatched: 5. Looked up from germline, CDR1 is MNHNY and CDR2 is SVGAGI (reference sequence). The CDR3 runs 15 residues.

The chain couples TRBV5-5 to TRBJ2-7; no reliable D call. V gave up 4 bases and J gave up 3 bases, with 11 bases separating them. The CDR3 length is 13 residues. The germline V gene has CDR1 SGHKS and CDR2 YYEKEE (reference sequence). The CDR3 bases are TGTGCCAGCAGCGTGACTCTTTTCTACGAGCAGTACTTC. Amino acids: CASSVTLFYEQYF.

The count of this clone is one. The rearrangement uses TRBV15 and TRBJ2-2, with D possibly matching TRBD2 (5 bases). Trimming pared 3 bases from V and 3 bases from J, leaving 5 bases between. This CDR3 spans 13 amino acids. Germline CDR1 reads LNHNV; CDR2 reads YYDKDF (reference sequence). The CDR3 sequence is CATSSGDTGELFF. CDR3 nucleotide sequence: TGTGCCACCAGCAGCGGGGACACCGGGGAGCTGTTTTTT. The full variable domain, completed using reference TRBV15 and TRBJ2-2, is DAMVIQNPRYQVTQFGKPVTLSCSQTLNHNVMYWYQQKSSQAPKLLFHYYDKDFNNEADTPDNFQSRRPNTSFCFLDIRSPGLGDTAMYLCATSSGDTGELFFGEGSRLTVL.

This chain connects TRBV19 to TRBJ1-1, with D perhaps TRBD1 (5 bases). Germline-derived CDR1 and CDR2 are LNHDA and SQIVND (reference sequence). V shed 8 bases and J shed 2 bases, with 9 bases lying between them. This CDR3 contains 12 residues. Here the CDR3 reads CASGDGNTEAFF. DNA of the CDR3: TGTGCCAGTGGGGACGGCAACACTGAAGCTTTCTTT.

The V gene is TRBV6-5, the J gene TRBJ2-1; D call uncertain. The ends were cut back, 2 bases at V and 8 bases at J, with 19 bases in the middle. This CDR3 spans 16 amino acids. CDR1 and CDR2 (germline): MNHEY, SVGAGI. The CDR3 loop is CASSYGGKNAGDEQFF. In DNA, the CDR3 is TGTGCCAGCAGTTACGGTGGTAAAAACGCTGGGGATGAGCAGTTCTTC.

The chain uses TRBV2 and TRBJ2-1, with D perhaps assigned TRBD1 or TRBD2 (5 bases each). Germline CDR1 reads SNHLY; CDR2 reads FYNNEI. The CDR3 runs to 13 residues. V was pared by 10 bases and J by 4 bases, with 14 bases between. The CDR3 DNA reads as TGTGCCAACCGGGACGGGGAGTACAATGAGCAGTTCTTC. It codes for CANRDGEYNEQFF.

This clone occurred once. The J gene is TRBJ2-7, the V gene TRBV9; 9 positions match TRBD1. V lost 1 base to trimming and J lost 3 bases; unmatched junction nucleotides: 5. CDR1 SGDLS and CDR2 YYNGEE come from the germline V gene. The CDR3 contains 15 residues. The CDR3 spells CASSVNGQGNYEQYF. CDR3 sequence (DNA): TGTGCCAGCAGCGTAAACGGACAGGGGAACTACGAGCAGTACTTC.

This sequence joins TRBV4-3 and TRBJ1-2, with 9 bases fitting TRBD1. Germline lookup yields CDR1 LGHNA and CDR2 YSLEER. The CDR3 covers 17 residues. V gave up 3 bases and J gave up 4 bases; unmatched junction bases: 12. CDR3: CASSQGTGGPTTYGYTF. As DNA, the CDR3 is TGCGCCAGCAGCCAGGGTACAGGGGGCCCCACGACCTATGGCTACACCTTC.